Following are 13 T cell receptor beta chains from one sample sequenced in a study of shared clonotypes between healthy human individuals. Clones were sequenced by immunoSEQ multiplex PCR, and TCRdb holds only the in-frame ones, with some missing. The sample contains approximately 1,500,000 clones, 95% to 99% of which appear only once. The material sequenced was naive CD4+ T cells sorted from blood. Indicated subset: CD45RA+ positively selected. These receptors all come from a young man in good health.

The CDR3 DNA reads as TGTGCCAGCAGCACTATAATGGGCGAGCAGTACTTC. Translation: CASSTIMGEQYF. The chain links TRBV6-5 to TRBJ2-7, with D hard to call. The CDR3 loop spans 12 amino acids. Trimming stripped 6 bases from V and 6 bases from J, with 12 bases between. Germline V CDR1 and CDR2: MNHEY, SVGAGI.

V usage is TRBV15 and J usage is TRBJ2-2, with D tentatively TRBD1 (5 bases). Germline CDR1 is LNHNV and CDR2 is YYDKDF (reference sequence). The CDR3 totals 18 residues. The germline V and J ends were trimmed by 5 bases and 1 base, with 20 bases remaining between them. The CDR3 spells CATSGIVQDLGNTGELFF. The CDR3 coding sequence is TGTGCCACCAGCGGAATAGTACAGGATTTGGGGAACACCGGGGAGCTGTTTTTT. Complete variable domain (other parts from reference TRBV15 and TRBJ2-2): DAMVIQNPRYQVTQFGKPVTLSCSQTLNHNVMYWYQQKSSQAPKLLFHYYDKDFNNEADTPDNFQSRRPNTSFCFLDIRSPGLGDTAMYLCATSGIVQDLGNTGELFFGEGSRLTVL.

The gene calls are TRBV9 and TRBJ2-7; D is perhaps TRBD2 (6 bases). V gave up 0 bases and J gave up 6 bases, with 25 bases separating them. Germline V gene data show CDR1 as SGDLS and CDR2 as YYNGEE. This CDR3 comprises 18 residues. DNA of the CDR3: TGTGCCAGCAGCGTAGCTCCTGGTGGGAGCGGAGGGGCCCTCGAGCAGTACTTC. Protein sequence: CASSVAPGGSGGALEQYF.

The chain couples TRBV11-2 to TRBJ2-7, with TRBD2 matching over 10 bases. J lost 4 bases, V lost 2 bases, and 11 bases had no gene match. There are 17 residues in the CDR3. The germline gives CDR1 SGHAT, CDR2 FQNNGV. CDR3 sequence reads: CASSLSTTGTSAYEQYF. The CDR3 region has the DNA TGTGCCAGCAGCTTATCAACGACCGGGACTAGCGCGTACGAGCAGTACTTC.

The rearrangement uses TRBV28 and TRBJ2-7; D is perhaps TRBD2 (6 bases). Trimming stripped 6 bases from V and 3 bases from J, with 15 bases between. The CDR3 is 14 residues long. Germline CDR1 reads MDHEN; CDR2 reads SYDVKM. The chain's CDR3 is CASSGPGAGYEQYF. The CDR3 nucleotides read TGTGCCAGCAGCGGGCCGGGAGCAGGCTACGAGCAGTACTTC.

The chain employs TRBV10-2 and TRBJ2-3; D remains ambiguous. CDR1 and CDR2 (germline): WSHSY, SAAADI. The CDR3 is 13 amino acids. With 4 bases removed from V and 4 bases from J, the gap between germline ends came to 9 bases. CDR3 residues: CASSGVPADTQYF. CDR3 coding DNA: TGCGCCAGCAGTGGTGTTCCGGCAGATACGCAGTATTTT.

The J gene is TRBJ2-2, the V gene TRBV18, with D possibly matching TRBD2 (6 bases). Trimming cost V 2 bases and J 7 bases, with 11 bases left between them. The germline CDR1 and CDR2 sequences are KGHSH and LQKENI. CDR3 size: 14 residues. CDR3 nucleotide sequence: TGTGCCAGCTCACCATCACGGGACTTCGGGGAGCTGTTTTTT. Translation: CASSPSRDFGELFF.

As regards this clone: Within the sample, other DNA sequences also encode this same CDR3. The chain joins TRBV18 to TRBJ2-7, with D hard to call. The CDR3 is made up of 13 amino acids. The germline V gene encodes CDR1 KGHSH and CDR2 LQKENI. V was shortened by 3 bases and J by 0 bases, with 6 bases between the two germline ends. The CDR3, as DNA: TGTGCCAGCTCACCCCCCAGCTCCTACGAGCAGTACTTC. The encoded protein is CASSPPSSYEQYF.

V is TRBV9 and J is TRBJ2-2; 11 bases map to TRBD1. CDR1 and CDR2 (germline): SGDLS, YYNGEE. With 1 base clipped from V and 5 bases from J, the junction kept 7 bases outside the gene matches. CDR3 length equals 17 residues. The CDR3 region has the DNA TGTGCCAGCAGCGTACAATCGGGACAGGGGGTAACCGGGGAGCTGTTTTTT. It is translated as CASSVQSGQGVTGELFF.

The chain joins TRBV19 to TRBJ2-1; D assignment may be TRBD1 or TRBD2 (5 bases each). Germline V gene data show CDR1 as LNHDA and CDR2 as SQIVND (reference sequence). CDR3 size: 14 residues. V lost 3 bases and J lost 1, with 7 bases in between. As DNA, the CDR3 is TGTGCCAGTAGTATGGGGGTTTCCTACAATGAGCAGTTCTTC. Translation: CASSMGVSYNEQFF.

The chain employs TRBV6-6 and TRBJ2-2; D gene ambiguous. V dropped 6 bases and J dropped 1 base, with 6 bases sitting between them. Germline-derived CDR1 and CDR2 are MNHNY and SVGAGI (reference sequence). This CDR3 region has 13 residues. Here the CDR3 reads CASSQVNTGELFF. DNA of the CDR3: TGTGCCAGCAGCCAAGTGAACACCGGGGAGCTGTTTTTT.

The chain uses TRBV4-3 and TRBJ2-7, with 15 bases matching TRBD2. This CDR3 region has 22 residues. V shed 0 bases and J 3 bases; nucleotides not matched to a gene: 18. Germline V CDR1 and CDR2: LGHNA, YSLEER. The CDR3 loop is CASSQDRSFGLAGGIWFYEQYF. CDR3 bases: TGCGCCAGCAGCCAAGACAGGAGTTTTGGACTAGCGGGAGGGATTTGGTTCTACGAGCAGTACTTC.

For this clone: The same CDR3 can be traced to other DNA sequences in this sample. This sequence joins TRBV27 and TRBJ2-3; the D is unclear. Germline V gene sequence: CDR1 MNHEY, CDR2 SMNVEV (reference sequence). This CDR3 region has 13 residues. The V end was cut by 1 base, the J end by 1 base, with 3 bases between. The CDR3 sequence is CASSLYGTDTQYF. In nucleotides, the CDR3 is TGTGCCAGCAGTTTATACGGCACAGATACGCAGTATTTT.